The 25 T cell receptor beta chains presented below share a single source sample, sequenced in a study of naive and memory T cell subsets. Treatment meaning: skin biopsy from PPD injection site in Mantoux-positive individual. The library had UMIs added by 3' ligation of an oligonucleotide to TCR cDNA. The SP2 primer and nested alpha and beta constant region primers amplified ligated cDNA in four rounds. Using its own MiXCR run on the UMI-ligation and nested PCR reads, TCRdb lists one record per CDR3 protein. The sample consists of more than 13,000 distinct CDR3 sequences, around 5.2% of them appearing once. Sequencing used skin, obtained from a tuberculin skin test site. These receptors were taken from an adult in good health.

This clonotype came up many times. This chain links TRBV4-2 with TRBJ1-5; unclear D gene. Trimming removed 0 bases at V and 1 base at J, with 16 bases between. Germline lookup yields CDR1 LGHNA and CDR2 YNFKEQ. This CDR3 has 18 residues. The CDR3 region has the DNA TGTGCCAGCAGCCAAGATCATGGCAGCTATACGAGCAATCAGCCCCAGCATTTT. This codes for CASSQDHGSYTSNQPQHF.

This chain connects TRBV24-1 to TRBJ1-5; D uncertain. Deletions cut 1 base from V and 1 base from J, with 4 bases between. The CDR3 spans 14 residues. Germline assignment: CDR1 KGHDR and CDR2 SFDVKD. The CDR3 sequence: CATSDFRSNQPQHF. CDR3 bases: TGTGCCACCAGTGATTTCAGGAGCAATCAGCCCCAGCATTTT.

In its sample, this clonotype was seen many times. This chain links TRBV2 with TRBJ2-5; maybe TRBD1 (6 bases). Germline V lookup: CDR1 SNHLY, CDR2 FYNNEI. This CDR3 spans 15 amino acids. Trimming cost V 4 bases and J 5 bases, with 17 bases left between them. The CDR3 DNA reads TGTGCCAGCAGTGCCGAGACAGGCCTAAGTGAGACCCAGTACTTC. It codes for CASSAETGLSETQYF.

Ten or more counts support this clonotype. The rearrangement uses TRBV11-2 and TRBJ1-2, with D perhaps TRBD1 (5 bases). Trimming removed 1 base from V and 7 bases from J, with 13 bases in between. This CDR3 contains 14 residues. CDR1 SGHAT and CDR2 FQNNGV come from the germline V gene. The CDR3 spells CASSLGQQASGYTF. The CDR3 coding sequence is TGTGCCAGCAGCTTAGGACAGCAAGCCTCTGGCTACACCTTC.

In this sample, this clonotype is medium-sized (0.01 to 0.1%). The chain has TRBV7-2 and TRBJ2-7; D not resolved. The germline V gene encodes CDR1 SGHTA and CDR2 FQGNSA. The germline V and J ends were trimmed by 5 bases and 0 bases, with 17 bases remaining between them. The CDR3 covers 16 residues. The CDR3 nucleotides read TGTGCCAGCAGCCCCCACTCGACACGGAGCTCCTACGAGCAGTACTTC. Its protein is CASSPHSTRSSYEQYF.

This clonotype has only a few counts. The chain carries TRBV5-5 and TRBJ1-2; TRBD1 matches at 9 bases. Looked up from germline, CDR1 is SGHKS and CDR2 is YYEKEE (reference sequence). CDR3 size: 17 residues. V shed 3 bases and J 5 bases; nucleotides not matched to a gene: 14. The CDR3 sequence: CASSWTSGTGKGYGYTF. The DNA of the CDR3 is TGTGCCAGCAGCTGGACATCCGGGACAGGGAAAGGATATGGCTACACCTTC.

With respect to this clonotype: Possible read error: a much larger clone is one base away. This chain connects TRBV4-3 to TRBJ1-1, with D uncertain. This CDR3 comprises 18 residues. Germline V gene sequence: CDR1 LGHNA, CDR2 YSLEER. V lost 0 bases and J lost 5, with 22 bases in between. The CDR3 is CASSQDRSYSLGYTEAFF. The DNA for the CDR3 is TGCGCCAGCAGCCAAGATAGGAGTTACAGTCTGGGGTATACTGAAGCTTTCTTT.

This clonotype has at least ten counts. The chain employs TRBV7-8 and TRBJ2-1; D call uncertain. The germline V gene has CDR1 SGHVS and CDR2 FQNEAQ. Trimming pared 2 bases from V and 0 bases from J, leaving 8 bases between. This CDR3 contains 15 residues. Here the CDR3 DNA reads TGTGCCAGCAGCTTATCAACAAGCTCCTACAATGAGCAGTTCTTC. It codes for CASSLSTSSYNEQFF.

The sample holds many counts of this clonotype. The rearrangement uses TRBV7-2 and TRBJ2-3; D unclear. CDR1 is SGHTA, CDR2 FQGNSA, per germline. Trimming removed 5 bases from V and 1 base from J, with 10 bases in between. The CDR3 covers 14 residues. CDR3 sequence (DNA): TGTGCCAGCAGCCCCAATGATGGCACAGATACGCAGTATTTT. Translating it yields CASSPNDGTDTQYF.

By sample fraction, this clonotype is medium-sized. This chain links TRBV7-3 with TRBJ2-3; D possibly matches TRBD1 or TRBD2 (6 bases each). Germline CDR1 is SGHTA and CDR2 is FQGTGA. The CDR3 has 15 amino acids. The V end was cut by 5 bases, the J end by 4 bases, with 16 bases between. The CDR3 DNA reads as TGTGCCAGCAGCAGCGGACGGGGGCAGGCAGATACGCAGTATTTT. As protein: CASSSGRGQADTQYF.

This clonotype was seen repeatedly, ten times or more. This chain links TRBV7-2 with TRBJ2-3; no reliable D call. Germline V CDR1 and CDR2: SGHTA, FQGNSA. This CDR3 has 11 residues. Trimming cost V 3 bases and J 6 bases, with 4 bases left between them. The CDR3 DNA sequence: TGTGCCAGCAGCTTTCCCGATACGCAGTATTTT. This gives the protein CASSFPDTQYF.

Many counts were recorded for this clonotype. The chain links TRBV12-3 or TRBV12-4 to TRBJ1-2; no firm D call. V lost 2 bases to trimming and J lost 5 bases, with 6 bases between them. CDR3 length: 12 residues. CDR3 bases: TGTGCCAGCAGTTTACGCGGTTATGGCTACACCTTC. Translating gives CASSLRGYGYTF.

This clonotype was picked up many times. The chain recombines TRBV7-2 with TRBJ2-7, with D possibly being TRBD1 (5 bases). The CDR3 loop spans 12 amino acids. V was shortened by 5 bases and J by 5 bases, with 10 bases between the two germline ends. Germline CDR1 SGHTA, CDR2 FQGNSA. CDR3 sequence (DNA): TGTGCCAGCAGCGTACAGGTTAACGAGCAGTACTTC. It is translated as CASSVQVNEQYF.

This clonotype has just a few counts. The J gene is TRBJ1-2, the V gene TRBV5-5, with D hard to call. CDR3 length: 12 residues. CDR1 and CDR2 from the germline V gene are SGHKS and YYEKEE (reference sequence). V was pared by 4 bases and J by 4 bases, with 8 bases between. The CDR3 protein is CASSPLIYGYTF. DNA for the CDR3: TGTGCCAGCAGCCCACTTATCTATGGCTACACCTTC.

This clonotype was observed many times. The V and J genes are TRBV20-1 and TRBJ2-1; 10 nucleotides agree with TRBD2. The CDR3 is 15 residues long. Losses at the gene ends were 2 bases for V and 5 bases for J; bases not matched to a gene: 6. Germline loops: CDR1 DFQATT, CDR2 SNEGSKA (reference sequence). CDR3 DNA sequence: TGCAGTGCTAGAAAGCGGGGGGGCCAGGACAATGAGCAGTTCTTC. Protein product: CSARKRGGQDNEQFF.

This clonotype was seen repeatedly, ten times or more. The CDR3, as DNA: TGCAGCGTCCAGGACAGGGTCCGCACTTTCTTT. Translating gives CSVQDRVRTFF. The rearrangement links TRBV29-1 to TRBJ1-1; 8 nucleotides agree with TRBD1. CDR1 and CDR2 from the germline V gene are SQVTM and ANQGSEA. J gave up 12 bases and V 6 bases, and 9 bases lay outside the gene matches. The CDR3 has 11 amino acids.

This clonotype came up many times. This sequence joins TRBV12-5 and TRBJ1-5; D may be TRBD1 (6 bases). V was clipped by 2 bases and J by 3 bases, with 11 bases between them. The CDR3 is 15 amino acids. Germline V gene sequence: CDR1 LGHNT, CDR2 FRNRAP. CDR3 DNA: TGTGCTAGTGGTTTGCTAACAGGGCCCAATCAGCCCCAGCATTTT. This sequence encodes CASGLLTGPNQPQHF.

The chain joins TRBV7-3 to TRBJ2-1; 11 bases map to TRBD2. The ends lost 2 bases at V and 8 bases at J; junction bases unmatched: 8. This CDR3 has 16 amino acids. CDR1 is SGHTA, CDR2 FQGTGA, per germline. In DNA, the CDR3 is TGTGCCAGCAGCTTATCTTTTAGCGGGGGGGGCCATGAGCAGTTCTTC. It encodes CASSLSFSGGGHEQFF.

This clonotype was seen only a few times. The rearrangement uses TRBV19 and TRBJ1-2; possibly TRBD1 for D (5 bases). The CDR3 consists of 13 residues. Per the germline V gene, CDR1 is LNHDA and CDR2 is SQIVND (reference sequence). Between the trimmed V and J ends, which lost 9 bases and 3 bases, there was a span of 14 bases. CDR3 region: CASSREGDYGYTF. As DNA, the CDR3 is TGTGCCAGCTCTCGGGAAGGGGACTATGGCTACACCTTC.

By share, this clonotype ranks as medium-sized. This chain links TRBV29-1 with TRBJ1-2; the D gene is possibly TRBD1 (5 bases). Germline CDR1 and CDR2: SQVTM and ANQGSEA. The CDR3 contains 13 residues. V gave up 0 bases and J gave up 8 bases, with 13 bases separating them. CDR3 loop: CSVEEWKSGGYTF. For the CDR3, the DNA is TGCAGCGTTGAAGAATGGAAGTCAGGGGGCTACACCTTC.

There are many counts of this clonotype. This sequence joins TRBV18 and TRBJ2-3; 7 bases fit TRBD1. The CDR3 extends over 15 amino acids. CDR1 and CDR2 (germline): KGHSH, LQKENI. After removal of 3 bases from V and 1 base from J, the junction contained 4 bases not matched to a gene. CDR3 nucleotides: TGTGCCAGCTCACCTAGCGACAGGGGCACAGATACGCAGTATTTT. This translates into CASSPSDRGTDTQYF.

This clonotype came up many times. The V gene is TRBV9, the J gene TRBJ2-7; D tentatively fits TRBD1 or TRBD2 (5 bases each). The CDR3 loop spans 14 amino acids. Germline V gene data show CDR1 as SGDLS and CDR2 as YYNGEE. V was clipped by 4 bases and J by 4 bases, with 15 bases between them. The CDR3 protein is CASSTRTDRYEQYF. CDR3 coding DNA: TGTGCCAGCAGCACAAGGACTGACAGATACGAGCAGTACTTC.

This clonotype was found many times. V usage is TRBV7-2 and J usage is TRBJ2-4; the D gene is possibly TRBD1 (5 bases). V was trimmed by 2 bases and J by 6 bases, leaving 11 bases between them. CDR1 is SGHTA, CDR2 FQGNSA, per germline. This CDR3 is built from 14 residues. Written as DNA, the CDR3 is TGTGCCAGCAGCTTAAAAACAAGGGGAAACATTCAGTACTTC. As protein: CASSLKTRGNIQYF.

This clonotype came up many times. The CDR3 nucleotides read TGTGCCAGCAGCTTGAGAGGTCCTGGGGCCAACGTCCTGACTTTC. Protein sequence: CASSLRGPGANVLTF. The V call is TRBV5-5, the J call TRBJ2-6; D remains ambiguous. Trimming took off 1 base at V and 2 bases at J, with 7 bases between the two ends. Germline V CDR1 and CDR2: SGHKS, YYEKEE (reference sequence). The CDR3 loop spans 15 amino acids.

To note about this clonotype: One base away lies a much larger clone, so this may be a sequencing read error. This rearrangement joins TRBV7-2 to TRBJ1-2; D is possibly TRBD1 (6 bases). Germline values: CDR1 SGHTA, CDR2 FQGNSA. The CDR3 loop spans 14 amino acids. Written as DNA, the CDR3 is TGTGCCAGCAGCTTGATTGGGGGGGCGAGTGGCGACACCTTC. It is translated as CASSLIGGASGDTF. The full variable domain, with the rest looked up from reference TRBV7-2 and TRBJ1-2, is GAGVSQSPSNKVTEKGKDVELRCDPISGHTALYWYRQSLGQGLEFLIYFQGNSAPDKSGLPSDRFSAERTGGSVSTLTIQRTQQEDSAVYLCASSLIGGASGDTFGSGTRLTVV.